These T cell receptor beta chains were read from a single sample in a study of low-dose radiotherapy and immunotherapy resistance in tumors. TCRdb re-called the reads with MiXCR, one entry per CDR3 protein. The table has about 84,000 distinct CDR3 sequences, around 17% seen once. The specimen was PBMCs, collected after low-dose radiotherapy plus immunotherapy. The source of these receptors is a male donor with prostate cancer. CDR3s include the opening cysteine and the closing phenylalanine or tryptophan. D genes are given only for firm matches. Clone size, where shown, is once, few, many, or a class for clones that have expanded.

j_gene: TRBJ2-1; v_gene: TRBV2; d_gene: -; abundance: -; CDR3aa: CASTAGSSYNEQFF; CDR3nt: TGTGCCAGCACCGCGGGGAGCTCCTACAATGAGCAGTTCTTC
j_gene: TRBJ2-7; v_gene: TRBV7-2; d_gene: TRBD1; abundance: many; CDR3aa: CASSSQGALAYEQYF; CDR3nt: TGTGCCAGCAGCTCGCAGGGGGCGCTTGCCTACGAGCAGTACTTC
j_gene: TRBJ2-2; v_gene: TRBV7-8; d_gene: -; abundance: many; CDR3aa: CASSPIGPNTGELFF; CDR3nt: TGTGCCAGCAGTCCCATCGGTCCCAACACCGGGGAGCTGTTTTTT
j_gene: TRBJ2-7; v_gene: TRBV7-9; d_gene: TRBD1; abundance: many; CDR3aa: CASSLTGTGTHEQYF; CDR3nt: TGTGCCAGCAGCTTAACCGGGACAGGGACCCACGAGCAGTACTTC
j_gene: TRBJ2-7; v_gene: TRBV6-2/TRBV6-3; d_gene: TRBD2; abundance: many; CDR3aa: CASSPAGLAGDSYEQYF; CDR3nt: TGTGCCAGCAGTCCCGCCGGACTAGCGGGCGACTCCTACGAGCAGTACTTC
j_gene: TRBJ2-7; v_gene: TRBV4-1; d_gene: -; abundance: many; CDR3aa: CASSQVGFAYEQYF; CDR3nt: TGCGCCAGCAGCCAAGTTGGTTTCGCCTACGAGCAGTACTTC
j_gene: TRBJ1-1; v_gene: TRBV6-6; d_gene: -; abundance: many; CDR3aa: CASSYSSIGGTEAFF; CDR3nt: TGTGCCAGCAGTTACTCGAGTATTGGGGGCACTGAAGCTTTCTTT
j_gene: TRBJ2-3; v_gene: TRBV7-2; d_gene: -; abundance: many; CDR3aa: CASSVDRSPSTDTQYF; CDR3nt: TGTGCCAGCAGCGTAGACAGAAGCCCTAGCACAGATACGCAGTATTTT
j_gene: TRBJ2-2; v_gene: TRBV5-1; d_gene: TRBD2; abundance: many; CDR3aa: CASSLAQREPPGELFF; CDR3nt: TGCGCCAGCAGCTTGGCCCAGCGGGAACCCCCCGGGGAGCTGTTTTTT
j_gene: TRBJ2-7; v_gene: TRBV7-9; d_gene: -; abundance: many; CDR3aa: CASSPTGRGTYEQYF; CDR3nt: TGTGCCAGCAGCCCAACAGGGCGCGGCACCTACGAGCAGTACTTC
j_gene: TRBJ2-1; v_gene: TRBV9; d_gene: TRBD2; abundance: -; CDR3aa: CASSVIAGGSYNEQFF; CDR3nt: TGTGCCAGCAGCGTCATAGCGGGAGGCTCCTACAATGAGCAGTTCTTC
j_gene: TRBJ2-2; v_gene: TRBV20-1; d_gene: TRBD2; abundance: many; CDR3aa: CSAYGPAGAGELFF; CDR3nt: TGCAGTGCTTATGGACCCGCGGGGGCCGGGGAGCTGTTTTTT
j_gene: TRBJ2-1; v_gene: TRBV5-4; d_gene: -; abundance: -; CDR3aa: CASHGRVEQFF; CDR3nt: TGTGCCAGCCACGGCCGGGTTGAGCAGTTCTTC
j_gene: TRBJ2-3; v_gene: TRBV20-1; d_gene: -; abundance: many; CDR3aa: CSARDAAWDVTDTQYF; CDR3nt: TGCAGTGCTAGAGATGCCGCCTGGGACGTCACAGATACGCAGTATTTT
j_gene: TRBJ2-5; v_gene: TRBV3-1; d_gene: -; abundance: many; CDR3aa: CASSQDTGKTQYF; CDR3nt: TGTGCCAGCAGCCAAGATACGGGAAAGACCCAGTACTTC
j_gene: TRBJ2-2; v_gene: TRBV29-1; d_gene: -; abundance: many; CDR3aa: CSVLGWAEQAGELFF; CDR3nt: TGCAGCGTTTTGGGATGGGCAGAGCAAGCCGGGGAGCTGTTTTTT
j_gene: TRBJ2-1; v_gene: TRBV10-3; d_gene: TRBD2; abundance: many; CDR3aa: CAIKGTSGRSSDEQFF; CDR3nt: TGTGCCATCAAAGGGACTAGCGGGAGGTCCTCAGATGAGCAGTTCTTC
j_gene: TRBJ1-1; v_gene: TRBV27; d_gene: -; abundance: many; CDR3aa: CASSVASGTEAFF; CDR3nt: TGTGCCAGCAGTGTCGCCTCGGGCACTGAAGCTTTCTTT
j_gene: TRBJ2-7; v_gene: TRBV27; d_gene: TRBD2; abundance: -; CDR3aa: CASSLSFLAGVYEQYF; CDR3nt: TGTGCCAGCAGTTTATCGTTCCTAGCGGGGGTCTACGAGCAGTACTTC
j_gene: TRBJ2-3; v_gene: TRBV20-1; d_gene: -; abundance: many; CDR3aa: CSARDTERVTDTQYF; CDR3nt: TGCAGTGCTAGAGATACGGAGAGGGTCACAGATACGCAGTATTTT
j_gene: TRBJ2-4; v_gene: TRBV5-1; d_gene: TRBD2; abundance: many; CDR3aa: CASSYVAGGTKNIQYF; CDR3nt: TGCGCCAGCAGCTATGTGGCGGGAGGTACCAAAAACATTCAGTACTTC
j_gene: TRBJ2-1; v_gene: TRBV24-1; d_gene: -; abundance: many; CDR3aa: CATSDGGGGRNRNEQFF; CDR3nt: TGTGCCACCAGTGATGGGGGTGGCGGTCGGAATCGGAATGAGCAGTTCTTC
j_gene: TRBJ2-6; v_gene: TRBV12-3/TRBV12-4; d_gene: -; abundance: many; CDR3aa: CASSSPATGANVLTF; CDR3nt: TGTGCCAGCAGTTCACCGGCCACTGGGGCCAACGTCCTGACTTTC